This passage covers 11 T cell receptor beta chains from one sample sequenced in a study of blood T cells in healthy people across ages. Using a J-beta primer mix together with a sample-barcoded 5' primer, a second PCR was run for roughly 7 to 12 cycles. In TCRdb, the 5' RACE reads were re-called with MiXCR into one record per CDR3 protein. Among fewer than 2,000,000 distinct CDR3 sequences listed, about two fifths were seen once. The sequenced sample was blood. These receptors originate from a human donor in good health.

This clonotype was counted between two and nine times. V usage is TRBV12-3 or TRBV12-4 and J usage is TRBJ1-3; 9 nucleotides align to TRBD1. V dropped 6 bases and J dropped 4; count of bases not matched to a gene: 19. The CDR3 length is 19 residues. The CDR3 is CASRAGTGTVGEGGNTIYF. The DNA for the CDR3 is TGTGCCAGCAGAGCCGGGACAGGGACGGTGGGGGAAGGGGGAAACACCATATATTTT.

This clonotype came up a few times. The chain is built from TRBV4-3 and TRBJ2-1, with D perhaps TRBD2 (5 bases). The CDR3 runs 14 residues. The V gene's germline CDR1 is LGHNA and CDR2 YSLEER. The V end was cut by 0 bases, the J end by 8 bases, with 11 bases between. The CDR3 reads CASSQDFAGHEQFF. CDR3 sequence (DNA): TGCGCCAGCAGCCAAGATTTTGCGGGCCATGAGCAGTTCTTC.

The rearrangement joins TRBV5-1 to TRBJ2-5, with D perhaps matching TRBD1 (5 bases). The CDR3 sequence is 13 residues long. Germline values: CDR1 SGHRS, CDR2 YFSETQ. Trimming removed 6 bases from V and 2 bases from J, with 11 bases in between. CDR3 bases: TGCGCCAGCATCGGTGACAGTCAAGAGACCCAGTACTTC. Translated, it gives CASIGDSQETQYF.

This rearrangement joins TRBV7-9 to TRBJ1-1; D is unresolved. Per the germline V gene, CDR1 is SEHNR and CDR2 is FQNEAQ (reference sequence). The CDR3 totals 15 residues. V was cut by 1 base and J by 4 bases, with 13 bases left in between. The CDR3 coding sequence is TGTGCCAGCAGCTTAGGAGGGAGCTGGGGCACTGAAGCTTTCTTT. It specifies CASSLGGSWGTEAFF.

A few counts support this clonotype. The chain couples TRBV7-8 to TRBJ1-2, with TRBD1 matching 8 bases. Germline V lookup: CDR1 SGHVS, CDR2 FQNEAQ. The trim removed 1 base at V and 3 bases at J, leaving 10 bases unmatched. The CDR3 length is 17 residues. The CDR3 DNA follows: TGTGCCAGCAGCTTAGGGGCGACAGGGGTGGGGGACTATGGCTACACCTTC. Translating gives CASSLGATGVGDYGYTF.

The rearrangement joins TRBV4-1 to TRBJ1-5, with 8 bases that match TRBD1. There are 14 residues in the CDR3. V was pared by 1 base and J by 7 bases, with 3 bases of the junction left unmatched. Germline lookup yields CDR1 MGHRA and CDR2 YSYEKL. The CDR3 DNA follows: TGCGCCAGCAGCCAAGCAGGGGGCGGCCAGCCCCAGCATTTT. This codes for CASSQAGGGQPQHF.

This clonotype was recorded a few times. The V call is TRBV29-1, the J call TRBJ2-3; tentative D call: TRBD1 (5 bases). V lost 1 base and J lost 6, with 14 bases in between. The CDR3 has 14 residues. Germline V gene lookup returns CDR1 SQVTM and CDR2 ANQGSEA. CDR3 in amino acids: CSVEVREVGDTQYF. DNA of the CDR3: TGCAGCGTTGAAGTCAGGGAAGTTGGGGATACGCAGTATTTT.

The chain carries TRBV20-1 and TRBJ2-1; TRBD2 matches at 14 bases. The V segment lost 2 bases and the J segment 0 bases; nucleotides outside the gene matches: 9. This CDR3 comprises 19 residues. Germline values: CDR1 DFQATT, CDR2 SNEGSKA (reference sequence). The CDR3 DNA follows: TGCAGTGCTAGATCGATGGGACTAGCGGGGGAGAGCTCCTACAATGAGCAGTTCTTC. It yields the protein CSARSMGLAGESSYNEQFF.

This clonotype was counted only a few times. This rearrangement joins TRBV10-3 to TRBJ1-5, with D unresolved. V gave up 0 bases and J gave up 0 bases, with 12 bases separating them. The CDR3 has 17 residues. The germline gives CDR1 ENHRY, CDR2 SYGVKD. CDR3 region: CAISESKVGLSNQPQHF. As DNA, the CDR3 is TGTGCCATCAGTGAGTCGAAGGTTGGGCTTAGCAATCAGCCCCAGCATTTT.

This clonotype came up a few times. The chain is built from TRBV19 and TRBJ1-2; 7 nucleotides line up with TRBD1. Germline loops: CDR1 LNHDA, CDR2 SQIVND (reference sequence). V shed 2 bases, J shed 6 bases, and the junction held 9 bases outside the gene matches. The CDR3 spans 15 residues. The CDR3 here is CASSISDRVTDGYTF. CDR3 DNA sequence: TGTGCCAGTAGTATAAGTGACAGGGTGACGGATGGCTACACCTTC.

J is TRBJ2-1 and V is TRBV3-1, with TRBD1 matching over 9 bases. Germline loops: CDR1 LGHDT, CDR2 YNNKEL (reference sequence). V trimming: 3 bases; J trimming: 8 bases; junction bases outside the gene matches: 14. This CDR3 is 17 amino acids long. DNA of the CDR3: TGTGCCAGCAGCCATCCCGCCCCCGGGACAGGGTCTCATGAGCAGTTCTTC. Its protein product is CASSHPAPGTGSHEQFF.